Below are 28 T cell receptor beta chains sequenced from a single sample in a study of metastatic and nonmetastatic thyroid tumors. Treatment of any kind had been given to no patient before thyroid surgery. TCRdb re-clonotyped the PCR reads via MiXCR. Altogether around 6,300 clones are present, almost 30% being singletons, with the ten largest covering roughly 20%. The sample taken for sequencing was tumor tissue. Source of these receptors: a female donor with papillary thyroid cancer or a benign thyroid nodule (not recorded which). Some clones in this sample may be carry-over from other donors' samples.

The gene calls are TRBV7-8 and TRBJ2-7, with 12 positions matching TRBD2. CDR3 length equals 14 residues. Germline values: CDR1 SGHVS, CDR2 FQNEAQ. Trimming at V came to 6 bases and at J to 5 bases, leaving 5 bases not matched to a gene. DNA of the CDR3: TGTGCCAGCAGTCTAGCGGGAGGGCCTGACGAGCAGTACTTC. This translates into CASSLAGGPDEQYF.

The rearrangement uses TRBV11-2 and TRBJ1-6; 8 nucleotides agree with TRBD1. V trimming: 5 bases; J trimming: 7 bases; junction bases outside the gene matches: 7. CDR3 length: 15 residues. Germline V gene lookup returns CDR1 SGHAT and CDR2 FQNNGV. The chain's CDR3 is CASSTGQVYNSPLHF. The DNA for the CDR3 is TGTGCCAGCAGCACGGGACAGGTTTACAATTCACCCCTCCACTTT.

This clone is classed as medium-sized. The V and J genes are TRBV30 and TRBJ1-1; possible D gene TRBD1, 5 bases. Germline V gene data show CDR1 as GTSNPN and CDR2 as SVGIG (reference sequence). Trimming stripped 1 base from V and 2 bases from J, with 14 bases between. The CDR3 runs 15 residues. DNA for the CDR3: TGTGCCTGGAGTGAGTCGGGGCTGGAAAACACTGAAGCTTTCTTT. Translation gives CAWSESGLENTEAFF.

This clone was seen a handful of times. The gene calls are TRBV7-2 and TRBJ2-3; D is uncertain. This CDR3 is 14 amino acids long. The ends were cut back, 0 bases at V and 1 base at J, with 5 bases in the middle. Germline V gene sequence: CDR1 SGHTA, CDR2 FQGNSA. The CDR3 region has the DNA TGTGCCAGCAGCTTAGCAGGGCGCACAGATACGCAGTATTTT. Amino acids: CASSLAGRTDTQYF.

This clone is medium-sized by share. V gene TRBV7-7 combines with J gene TRBJ2-5; 7 positions agree with TRBD1. The trim removed 1 base at V and 2 bases at J, leaving 4 bases unmatched. From germline, CDR1 is SSHAT and CDR2 FNYEAQ (reference sequence). The CDR3 totals 15 residues. CDR3: CASSLVQGEQETQYF. The CDR3, as DNA: TGTGCCAGCAGCTTAGTTCAGGGGGAGCAAGAGACCCAGTACTTC.

This clone is large. The chain combines TRBV6-2 or TRBV6-3 with TRBJ2-2; 10 bases are shared with TRBD1. Trimming removed 4 bases from V and 12 bases from J; junction bases left unmatched: 5. Per the germline V gene, CDR1 is MNHEY and CDR2 is SVGEGT. The CDR3 spans 13 residues. CDR3 DNA sequence: TGTGCCAGCAGTTCCGGGACAGGGGTTAAGCTGTTTTTT. As protein: CASSSGTGVKLFF.

The chain combines TRBV20-1 with TRBJ2-7, with TRBD2 matching over 10 bases. J was trimmed by 2 bases and V by 5 bases; bases with no gene match: 9. Per the germline V gene, CDR1 is DFQATT and CDR2 is SNEGSKA (reference sequence). CDR3 length: 15 amino acids. The CDR3 DNA reads as TGCAGTGCTCCTATCACGGGACTAGCGACCTACGAGCAGTACTTC. It is translated as CSAPITGLATYEQYF.

This chain connects TRBV12-3 or TRBV12-4 to TRBJ1-2; weak D call: TRBD1 (5 bases). The CDR3 extends over 15 amino acids. The ends were cut back, 1 base at V and 4 bases at J, with 13 bases in the middle. CDR3 DNA sequence: TGTGCCAGCAGTTTAGGAGGGGCGGGTGGCTATGGCTACACCTTC. It translates to CASSLGGAGGYGYTF.

In its sample, this clone was seen a few times. V usage is TRBV28 and J usage is TRBJ2-2; TRBD2 agrees at 9 bases. This CDR3 has 16 amino acids. Germline trimming cut 8 bases from V and 5 bases from J; bases unmatched to any gene: 12. Germline V gives CDR1 MDHEN, CDR2 SYDVKM. CDR3 sequence reads: CASRGAREGATGELFF. CDR3 DNA sequence: TGTGCCAGCCGCGGCGCGCGGGAGGGGGCTACCGGGGAGCTGTTTTTT.

Only one count was recorded for this clone. This chain uses TRBV6-4 with TRBJ1-2; D possibly corresponds to TRBD1 (6 bases). Per germline, CDR1 MRHNA and CDR2 SNTAGT. V was clipped by 5 bases and J by 5 bases, with 30 bases between them. This CDR3 spans 19 amino acids. The CDR3 protein is CASSRRITVVQGGIYGYTF. Here the CDR3 DNA reads TGTGCCAGCAGTCGACGTATCACAGTCGTACAGGGCGGAATTTATGGCTACACCTTC.

This clone showed up just a few times. V gene TRBV24-1 combines with J gene TRBJ1-2; TRBD1 might be the D (6 bases). Per the germline V gene, CDR1 is KGHDR and CDR2 is SFDVKD. The CDR3 loop spans 14 amino acids. V lost 4 bases, J lost 5 bases, and 13 bases lay in between. CDR3 loop: CATSDRTEEYGYTF. The CDR3 coding sequence is TGTGCCACCAGTGACCGGACAGAGGAATATGGCTACACCTTC.

V and J are TRBV9 and TRBJ1-1, with 8 positions matching TRBD1. Per the germline V gene, CDR1 is SGDLS and CDR2 is YYNGEE. This CDR3 has 14 amino acids. The junction had 7 bases not matched to a gene; V was cut back by 5 bases and J by 4 bases. The CDR3 nucleotides are TGTGCCAGCAGGAGGGGGACAGGAAGCACTGAAGCTTTCTTT. It encodes CASRRGTGSTEAFF. The full variable domain, with the rest looked up from reference TRBV9 and TRBJ1-1, is DSGVTQTPKHLITATGQRVTLRCSPRSGDLSVYWYQQSLDQGLQFLIQYYNGEERAKGNILERFSAQQFPDLHSELNLSSLELGDSALYFCASRRGTGSTEAFFGQGTRLTVV.

This clone occurred a few times. The CDR3 end shows no conserved phenylalanine or tryptophan, and so a read error is likely. It is unclear where the CDR3 begins or ends on the DNA, so no DNA is shown, and the CDR3 is as TCRdb lists it. J is TRBJ1-2 and V is TRBV19; the table gives TRBD1 as D, unverified against the DNA. The CDR3 is 11 amino acids long, termini counted. Germline V gene data show CDR1 as LNHDA and CDR2 as SQIVND (reference sequence). CDR3 in amino acids: CASSGQGPLYL.

The sample holds many counts of this clone. The chain is built from TRBV5-5 and TRBJ1-4, with D tentatively TRBD1 (5 bases). This CDR3 contains 16 residues. V dropped 4 bases and J dropped 7 bases, with 20 bases sitting between them. The germline gives CDR1 SGHKS, CDR2 YYEKEE (reference sequence). The CDR3 region is CASSPSYTAGGEKLFF. Here the CDR3 DNA reads TGTGCCAGCAGCCCAAGTTACACTGCGGGGGGTGAAAAACTGTTTTTT.

At least ten counts were recorded for this clone. The chain combines TRBV7-9 with TRBJ2-7; 11 nucleotides match TRBD1. The CDR3 totals 20 residues. V was clipped by 5 bases and J by 0 bases; unmatched bases: 18. CDR1 and CDR2 (germline): SEHNR, FQNEAQ (reference sequence). The CDR3 sequence: CASSTPDLGQGVAVSYEQYF. The CDR3, as DNA: TGTGCCAGCAGCACCCCCGACCTGGGACAGGGGGTCGCTGTCTCCTACGAGCAGTACTTC.

This clone came up a few times. The V and J genes are TRBV6-2 or TRBV6-3 and TRBJ2-7; 10 positions match TRBD1. In germline, CDR1 is MNHEY, CDR2 SVGEGT. This CDR3 is 14 amino acids long. The junction had 4 bases not matched to a gene; V was cut back by 5 bases and J by 3 bases. CDR3 coding DNA: TGTGCCAGCAGTCGGACAGGGGGACTCTACGAGCAGTACTTC. This codes for CASSRTGGLYEQYF.

This clone was counted a few times. This chain links TRBV6-1 with TRBJ1-3; possibly TRBD1 for D (5 bases). V lost 4 bases and J lost 5, with 12 bases in between. Germline loops: CDR1 MNHNS, CDR2 SASEGT. This CDR3 has 14 residues. The CDR3 bases are TGTGCCAGCAGTGGAGGGGCATCTAGAAACACCATATATTTT. Its translation: CASSGGASRNTIYF.

This chain uses TRBV5-1 with TRBJ2-1, with D possibly being TRBD1 (5 bases). CDR1 is SGHRS, CDR2 YFSETQ, per germline. There are 16 residues in the CDR3. The V gene lost 4 bases and the J gene lost 6 bases, with 20 bases spanning the gap. CDR3 nucleotide sequence: TGCGCCAGCAGCATGGAACAGGCCGCTCGGGCCAATGAGCAGTTCTTC. Amino acids: CASSMEQAARANEQFF. The variable domain in full, completed from reference TRBV5-1 and TRBJ2-1, reads KAGVTQTPRYLIKTRGQQVTLSCSPISGHRSVSWYQQTPGQGLQFLFEYFSETQRNKGNFPGRFSGRQFSNSRSEMNVSTLELGDSALYLCASSMEQAARANEQFFGPGTRLTVL.

The rearrangement uses TRBV4-3 and TRBJ1-4, with D uncertain. The germline CDR1 and CDR2 sequences are LGHNA and YSLEER. The V gene lost 0 bases and the J gene lost 2 bases, with 4 bases spanning the gap. The CDR3 contains 14 residues. DNA of the CDR3: TGCGCCAGCAGCCAAGAGACCACTAATGAAAAACTGTTTTTT. Encoded protein: CASSQETTNEKLFF.

This clone was found a few times. V and J are TRBV28 and TRBJ2-7, with TRBD2 matching 7 bases. Trimming cost V 2 bases and J 3 bases; bases outside gene matches: 4. Germline CDR1 reads MDHEN; CDR2 reads SYDVKM. The CDR3 is made up of 14 amino acids. Here the CDR3 reads CASSLAPGGYEQYF. Written as DNA, the CDR3 is TGTGCCAGCAGTTTAGCCCCGGGGGGCTACGAGCAGTACTTC.

The table lists this clone with many counts. The sample has other DNA sequences that encode this CDR3 too. CDR3 nucleotides: TGTGCCAGCAGCGTAGGCATAGCGGGGGATAATGAGCAGTTCTTC. It translates to CASSVGIAGDNEQFF. The chain links TRBV9 to TRBJ2-1, with TRBD2 matching over 9 bases. Trimming cost V 0 bases and J 7 bases; bases outside gene matches: 5. Germline V gene data show CDR1 as SGDLS and CDR2 as YYNGEE. The CDR3 spans 15 residues.

V usage is TRBV5-1 and J usage is TRBJ1-1; D is uncertain. Germline V gene lookup returns CDR1 SGHRS and CDR2 YFSETQ. V was clipped by 1 base and J by 5 bases, with 12 bases between them. This CDR3 has 14 amino acids. CDR3 region: CASSLIGVGTEAFF. As DNA, the CDR3 is TGCGCCAGCAGCTTGATTGGGGTTGGTACTGAAGCTTTCTTT.

This clone was counted ten times or more. This chain links TRBV2 with TRBJ2-5; D is unclear. V gave up 0 bases and J gave up 5 bases, with 7 bases separating them. The CDR3 runs 13 residues. Looked up from germline, CDR1 is SNHLY and CDR2 is FYNNEI. The chain's CDR3 is CASSEAVLETQYF. The CDR3 DNA follows: TGTGCCAGCAGTGAAGCGGTTCTCGAGACCCAGTACTTC.

The rearrangement joins TRBV28 to TRBJ2-7; perhaps TRBD1 as D (7 bases). The germline CDR1 and CDR2 sequences are MDHEN and SYDVKM. V lost 6 bases and J lost 2, with 17 bases in between. CDR3 size: 15 residues. Written as DNA, the CDR3 is TGTGCCAGCAGCTTAGCGGCAGGGGGGCCCTACGAGCAGTACTTC. This gives the protein CASSLAAGGPYEQYF.

CDR3 sequence (DNA): TGTGCCAGCAGCTCTACCCCGAACTACGAGCAGTACTTC. Amino acid sequence: CASSSTPNYEQYF. V gene TRBV7-9 combines with J gene TRBJ2-7; the D is unclear. Germline CDR1 SEHNR, CDR2 FQNEAQ (reference sequence). The CDR3 consists of 13 residues. The V end lost 4 bases, the J end lost 3 bases, and 10 bases lay between the germline ends.

The V gene is TRBV20-1, the J gene TRBJ2-3, with TRBD1 identical over 8 bases. Germline CDR1 is DFQATT and CDR2 is SNEGSKA (reference sequence). The CDR3 extends over 15 amino acids. Trimming at V came to 3 bases and at J to 2 bases, leaving 7 bases not matched to a gene. As DNA, the CDR3 is TGCAGTGCTAGGAGACGACAGGGGACCACAGATACGCAGTATTTT. Translating it yields CSARRRQGTTDTQYF.

The rearrangement links TRBV12-3 or TRBV12-4 to TRBJ2-2, with no clear D. The CDR3 extends over 15 amino acids. With 2 bases removed from V and 4 bases from J, the gap between germline ends came to 11 bases. The CDR3 here is CASSLRPGFTGELFF. The CDR3 bases are TGTGCCAGCAGTTTAAGGCCAGGATTCACCGGGGAGCTGTTTTTT.

This clone was seen a few times. The genes are TRBV20-1 and TRBJ2-7, with D possibly being TRBD2 (7 bases). Germline V gene lookup returns CDR1 DFQATT and CDR2 SNEGSKA (reference sequence). This CDR3 is built from 15 residues. V lost 2 bases to trimming and J lost 2 bases, with 16 bases between them. The CDR3 loop is CSARSYRGAAYEQYF. The CDR3 DNA follows: TGCAGTGCTAGATCTTACCGGGGGGCGGCCTACGAGCAGTACTTC.